The 4 T cell receptor beta chains below were found in one sample sequenced in a study of T cell changes during pregnancy in multiple sclerosis. Assay used: immunoSEQ multiplex PCR; TCRdb lists only in-frame clones, some missing. The table records 40,000 to 60,000 clones, about 89% of them present only once. This specimen consisted of CD8+ T cells from peripheral blood mononuclear cells, obtained after pregnancy. These TCRs come from a female donor with multiple sclerosis, enrolled in a pregnancy study.

This clone appeared many times. The chain joins TRBV27 to TRBJ2-3; TRBD2 might be the D (6 bases). This CDR3 region has 14 residues. Per germline, CDR1 MNHEY and CDR2 SMNVEV (reference sequence). The V and J ends lost 5 bases and 0 bases respectively, with 9 bases between them. The CDR3 DNA follows: TGTGCCAGCAGTATCGGAGGGAGCACAGATACGCAGTATTTT. This sequence encodes CASSIGGSTDTQYF.

This clone has just one count. The rearrangement uses TRBV6-5 and TRBJ2-1, with a tentative D call TRBD2 (6 bases). The CDR3 is 15 amino acids. Per germline, CDR1 MNHEY and CDR2 SVGAGI. Trimming shortened V by 4 bases and J by 9 bases, and 19 bases separated the two germline ends. DNA of the CDR3: TGTGCCAGCAGTTCCGTCCCGGGACTTGGAGGTGAGCAGTTCTTC. Protein product: CASSSVPGLGGEQFF.

This chain uses TRBV4-1 with TRBJ1-1; D remains ambiguous. Germline CDR1 and CDR2: MGHRA and YSYEKL. The V and J ends lost 0 bases and 7 bases respectively, with 9 bases between them. This CDR3 spans 13 amino acids. CDR3 loop: CASSQDRGGEAFF. In DNA, the CDR3 is TGCGCCAGCAGCCAAGATCGGGGAGGTGAAGCTTTCTTT.

This chain connects TRBV27 to TRBJ2-1; 7 bases fit TRBD2. Trimming cost V 1 base and J 5 bases; bases outside gene matches: 2. Germline V gives CDR1 MNHEY, CDR2 SMNVEV (reference sequence). CDR3 length: 14 residues. CDR3 protein: CASSLFGRDNEQFF. CDR3 nucleotides: TGTGCCAGCAGTTTATTTGGGAGGGACAATGAGCAGTTCTTC.